Following are 20 T cell receptor beta chains from one sample sequenced in a study of blood T cell repertoires in COVID-19. Libraries were prepared by immunoSEQ multiplex PCR; TCRdb keeps only in-frame clonotypes and omits some of them. The data show more than 300,000 clones, more than 70% seen once. What was sequenced was PBMCs or T cells enriched from blood (not recorded which). The source is a man between 35 and 55 years old in a cohort exposed to, infected with or recovered from COVID-19 (not recorded which).

The chain has TRBV28 and TRBJ2-1, with 8 bases matching TRBD1. This CDR3 is 15 amino acids long. V lost 6 bases, J lost 3 bases, and 7 bases stayed unmatched. Germline V CDR1 and CDR2: MDHEN, SYDVKM. This chain's CDR3 is CASRIRGLLYNEQFF. Written as DNA, the CDR3 is TGTGCCAGCAGGATCAGGGGGCTACTCTACAATGAGCAGTTCTTC.

This chain connects TRBV11-2 to TRBJ1-1, with D possibly being TRBD1 (6 bases). Trimming pared 1 base from V and 10 bases from J, leaving 13 bases between. This CDR3 contains 13 residues. The germline gives CDR1 SGHAT, CDR2 FQNNGV. The CDR3 DNA is TGTGCCAGCAGCTTAGTCAGGGGTGTCGTAGCTTTCTTT. Encoded protein: CASSLVRGVVAFF.

The CDR3: CASSPDPGKGANVLTF. In nucleotides, the CDR3 is TGTGCCAGCAGTCCCGACCCAGGGAAAGGGGCCAACGTCCTGACTTTC. The chain carries TRBV27 and TRBJ2-6, with D possibly being TRBD1 (5 bases). Germline V gene data show CDR1 as MNHEY and CDR2 as SMNVEV (reference sequence). V was clipped by 5 bases and J by 4 bases, with 15 bases between them. There are 16 residues in the CDR3.

About this clone itself: Other DNA sequences in this specimen translate into the identical CDR3. This chain connects TRBV2 to TRBJ2-7; 8 bases match TRBD1. There are 14 residues in the CDR3. In germline, CDR1 is SNHLY, CDR2 FYNNEI. V lost 6 bases and J lost 1; bases outside the gene matches: 5. The CDR3 DNA sequence: TGTGCCAGCAGGACCGGGACAGGATCCTACGAGCAGTACTTC. It codes for CASRTGTGSYEQYF.

V gene TRBV3-1 (or the pseudogene TRBV3-2) combines with J gene TRBJ1-4; D call uncertain. The length of the CDR3 is 15 residues. V gave up 1 base and J gave up 8 bases, with 14 bases separating them. Germline V CDR1 and CDR2: LGHDT, YNNKEL (reference sequence). This chain's CDR3 is CASSQGPGVREKLFF. CDR3 coding DNA: TGTGCCAGCAGCCAAGGGCCCGGAGTACGAGAAAAACTGTTTTTT.

V usage is TRBV7-8 and J usage is TRBJ1-2; 12 bases agree with TRBD1. Germline values: CDR1 SGHVS, CDR2 FQNEAQ. V gave up 4 bases and J gave up 5 bases; unmatched junction bases: 2. The CDR3 contains 14 residues. The CDR3 DNA reads as TGTGCCAGCAGCTCGGGACAGGGGGCGTATGGCTACACCTTC. Protein sequence: CASSSGQGAYGYTF.

The V and J genes are TRBV15 and TRBJ1-1; unclear D gene. The V gene lost 3 bases and the J gene lost 0 bases, with 8 bases spanning the gap. From germline, CDR1 is LNHNV and CDR2 YYDKDF (reference sequence). CDR3 size: 14 residues. The chain's CDR3 is CATSSPTLNTEAFF. DNA of the CDR3: TGTGCCACCAGCAGTCCTACGTTGAACACTGAAGCTTTCTTT. Complete variable domain (other parts from reference TRBV15 and TRBJ1-1): DAMVIQNPRYQVTQFGKPVTLSCSQTLNHNVMYWYQQKSSQAPKLLFHYYDKDFNNEADTPDNFQSRRPNTSFCFLDIRSPGLGDTAMYLCATSSPTLNTEAFFGQGTRLTVV.

CDR3 amino acids: CASSQVTGKETQYF. Here the CDR3 DNA reads TGTGCCAGCAGCCAGGTAACGGGTAAAGAGACCCAGTACTTC. The chain employs TRBV3-1 (or the pseudogene TRBV3-2) and TRBJ2-5; D is ambiguous. V was trimmed by 3 bases and J by 3 bases, leaving 11 bases between them. The CDR3 is 14 amino acids. The germline V gene has CDR1 LGHDT and CDR2 YNNKEL (reference sequence).

The chain couples TRBV19 to TRBJ1-1, with D perhaps TRBD1 (6 bases). V was clipped by 5 bases and J by 4 bases, with 14 bases between them. The CDR3 is 14 residues long. Per germline, CDR1 LNHDA and CDR2 SQIVND (reference sequence). This CDR3 reads CASSAQGGGTEAFF. DNA for the CDR3: TGTGCCAGTAGTGCACAGGGTGGGGGCACTGAAGCTTTCTTT.

The rearrangement joins TRBV3-1 (or the pseudogene TRBV3-2) to TRBJ2-3; the D is unclear. This CDR3 contains 18 residues. Trimming cost V 0 bases and J 0 bases, with 16 bases left between them. Per germline, CDR1 LGHDT and CDR2 YNNKEL (reference sequence). The CDR3 DNA reads TGTGCCAGCAGCCAAGATGATCCCTTCGGGTCTAGCACAGATACGCAGTATTTT. This codes for CASSQDDPFGSSTDTQYF.

The chain is built from TRBV28 and TRBJ1-2; 8 bases fit TRBD1. The V gene end was trimmed by 6 bases and the J gene end by 7 bases; junction bases not matched to a gene: 7. CDR3 length equals 13 residues. The germline CDR1 and CDR2 sequences are MDHEN and SYDVKM. The CDR3 here is CASRTGGRAGYTF. For the CDR3, the DNA is TGTGCCAGCAGAACAGGGGGGCGGGCTGGCTACACCTTC.

The chain is built from TRBV28 and TRBJ2-7; 8 bases agree with TRBD1. V lost 2 bases to trimming and J lost 1 base; unmatched junction nucleotides: 4. CDR3 length equals 15 residues. Looked up from germline, CDR1 is MDHEN and CDR2 is SYDVKM. The CDR3 sequence: CASSLARGPSYEQYF. CDR3 nucleotide sequence: TGTGCCAGCAGTTTAGCCAGGGGGCCGTCCTACGAGCAGTACTTC.

The J gene is TRBJ2-2, the V gene TRBV5-4, with 7 bases that match TRBD1. The CDR3 consists of 15 residues. The germline gives CDR1 SGHNT, CDR2 YYREEE (reference sequence). V was clipped by 0 bases and J by 3 bases; unmatched bases: 2. The CDR3 reads CASSLGQGDTGELFF. For the CDR3, the DNA is TGTGCCAGCAGCTTGGGACAGGGCGACACCGGGGAGCTGTTTTTT. Full variable domain (remainder filled in from reference TRBV5-4 and TRBJ2-2): ETGVTQSPTHLIKTRGQQVTLRCSSQSGHNTVSWYQQALGQGPQFIFQYYREEENGRGNFPPRFSGLQFPNYSSELNVNALELDDSALYLCASSLGQGDTGELFFGEGSRLTVL.

This chain links TRBV6-1 with TRBJ1-3; TRBD1 might be the D (6 bases). Germline CDR1 is MNHNS and CDR2 is SASEGT. The CDR3 totals 16 residues. V dropped 0 bases and J dropped 2 bases, with 11 bases sitting between them. CDR3 region: CASSEARWGPGNTIYF. Written as DNA, the CDR3 is TGTGCCAGCAGTGAAGCGCGCTGGGGGCCTGGAAACACCATATATTTT.

V gene TRBV28 combines with J gene TRBJ1-2; no clear D gene. The CDR3 sequence is 16 residues long. The ends were cut back, 5 bases at V and 5 bases at J, with 21 bases in the middle. Germline assignment: CDR1 MDHEN and CDR2 SYDVKM. CDR3 sequence (DNA): TGTGCCAGCAGTACCCCTATTGGGCAGTCTGGGTATGGCTACACCTTC. Encoded protein: CASSTPIGQSGYGYTF.

The CDR3 spells CASSQDLGSRGGYTF. The DNA for the CDR3 is TGTGCCAGCAGCCAAGATCTAGGGTCAAGGGGTGGCTACACCTTC. The V call is TRBV3-1 (or the pseudogene TRBV3-2), the J call TRBJ1-2, with D perhaps TRBD1 (5 bases). In germline, CDR1 is LGHDT, CDR2 YNNKEL (reference sequence). The V end was cut by 0 bases, the J end by 7 bases, with 15 bases between. There are 15 residues in the CDR3.

This chain uses TRBV10-1 with TRBJ2-5; D ambiguous. Trimming took off 0 bases at V and 7 bases at J, with 9 bases between the two ends. Germline CDR1 WNHNN, CDR2 SYGVQD (reference sequence). The CDR3 runs 13 residues. The CDR3 reads CASSESTFRTQYF. DNA for the CDR3: TGCGCCAGCAGTGAGTCGACTTTTAGGACCCAGTACTTC.

The genes are TRBV7-9 and TRBJ2-7; 10 bases fit TRBD1. Trimming took 4 bases from V and 9 from J; bases not matched to a gene: 12. The CDR3 contains 15 residues. Germline V gene data show CDR1 as SEHNR and CDR2 as FQNEAQ (reference sequence). CDR3 sequence (DNA): TGTGCCAGCAGCTGGGGGACAGGGGCCCCTACGGGGCAGTACTTC. This sequence encodes CASSWGTGAPTGQYF.

This chain connects TRBV10-1 to TRBJ1-2, with D perhaps TRBD1 (6 bases). The V gene's germline CDR1 is WNHNN and CDR2 SYGVQD (reference sequence). The CDR3 contains 14 residues. The ends were cut back, 2 bases at V and 3 bases at J, with 10 bases in the middle. The CDR3 here is CASSEHPGDYGYTF. The CDR3 DNA reads TGCGCCAGCAGTGAGCATCCAGGGGACTATGGCTACACCTTC.

The chain uses TRBV30 and TRBJ1-2; no clear D. The germline V gene has CDR1 GTSNPN and CDR2 SVGIG (reference sequence). V was trimmed by 4 bases and J by 5 bases, leaving 20 bases between them. The CDR3 has 15 residues. The CDR3 region is CAWTRLVSSPYGYTF. The CDR3 DNA reads TGTGCCTGGACCAGACTCGTCTCCTCTCCATATGGCTACACCTTC.